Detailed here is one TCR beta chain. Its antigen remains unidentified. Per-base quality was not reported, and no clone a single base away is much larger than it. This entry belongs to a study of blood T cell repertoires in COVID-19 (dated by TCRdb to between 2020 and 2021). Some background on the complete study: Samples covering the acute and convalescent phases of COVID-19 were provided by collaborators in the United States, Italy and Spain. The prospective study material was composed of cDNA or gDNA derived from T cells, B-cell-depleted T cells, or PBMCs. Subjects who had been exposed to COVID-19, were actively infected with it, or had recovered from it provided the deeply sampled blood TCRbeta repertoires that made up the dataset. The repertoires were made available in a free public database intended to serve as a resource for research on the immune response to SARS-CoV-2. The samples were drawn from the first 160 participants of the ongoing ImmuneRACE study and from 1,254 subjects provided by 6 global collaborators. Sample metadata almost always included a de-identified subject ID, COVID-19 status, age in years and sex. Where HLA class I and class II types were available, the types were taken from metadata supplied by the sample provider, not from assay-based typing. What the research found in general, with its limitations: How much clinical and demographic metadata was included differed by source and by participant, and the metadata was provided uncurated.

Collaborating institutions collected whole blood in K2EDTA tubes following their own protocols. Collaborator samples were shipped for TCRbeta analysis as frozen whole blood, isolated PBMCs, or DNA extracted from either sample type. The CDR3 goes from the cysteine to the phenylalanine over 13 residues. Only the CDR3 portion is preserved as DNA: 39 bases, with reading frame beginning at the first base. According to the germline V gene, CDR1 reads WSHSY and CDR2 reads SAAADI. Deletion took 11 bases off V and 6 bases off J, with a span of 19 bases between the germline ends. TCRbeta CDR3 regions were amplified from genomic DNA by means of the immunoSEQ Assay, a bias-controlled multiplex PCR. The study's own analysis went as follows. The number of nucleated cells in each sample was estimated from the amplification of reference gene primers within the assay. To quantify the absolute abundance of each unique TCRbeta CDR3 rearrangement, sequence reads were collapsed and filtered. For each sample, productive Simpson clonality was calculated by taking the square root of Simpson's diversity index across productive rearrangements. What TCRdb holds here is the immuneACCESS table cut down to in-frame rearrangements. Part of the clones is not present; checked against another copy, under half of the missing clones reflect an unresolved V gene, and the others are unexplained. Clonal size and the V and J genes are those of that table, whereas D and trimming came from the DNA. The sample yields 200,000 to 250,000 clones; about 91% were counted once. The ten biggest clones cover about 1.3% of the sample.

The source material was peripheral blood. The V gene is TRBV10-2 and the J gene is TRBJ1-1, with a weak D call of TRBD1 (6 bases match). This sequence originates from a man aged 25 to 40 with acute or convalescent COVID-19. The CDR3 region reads CASRQQGRPEAFF. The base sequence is TGCGCCTCGAGACAACAGGGTAGGCCTGAAGCTTTCTTT.